Sequencing of this T cell receptor (beta chain) was carried out in a study of a mutant IDH1 vaccine in newly diagnosed glioma (dated by TCRdb to the early 2020s). At the level of the whole study: Across visits V03 through V10, patients got a total of eight vaccinations, given in weeks 1, 3, 5, 7, 11, 15, 19 and 23. Vaccination began 4-6 weeks after radiotherapy alone, or alongside temozolomide cycles in the chemotherapy-containing groups. Of the 32 patients who were treated, around 60% were male and 37.5% were female, and the mean age was around 40 years. Prior to enrollment, standard therapy consisting of radiotherapy alone, temozolomide alone, or radiochemotherapy with temozolomide had been administered to patients, with the combination being received by most patients. Peripheral blood was collected at six visits: V03 (baseline), V05, V07, V10, V12 and V13. For exploratory analyses, longitudinal TCRB deep sequencing was carried out in roughly 23 treated patients wherever samples were available. The paper as a whole reports these results and caveats: Availability determined which PBMC samples were chosen for TCRB deep sequencing. The authors stated that sample limitations prevented analyses of patient blood samples from being reproduced. Across multiple MHC alleles, vaccine-induced immune responses were seen in nearly 95% of patients. Changes in the top peripheral T cell clonotypes picked up by TCRB sequencing did not appear to be linked to pseudoprogression.

At the junction V is shortened by 4 bases and J by 2 bases, with 10 bases in between. The CDR3, cysteine through phenylalanine, is 15 amino acids long. The CDR3 DNA has 45 bases and is translated from base 1. CDR1 and CDR2 are drawn from the germline V gene: SGHRS, YFSETQ. A remark on this clone: The clone's antigen remains unknown. The sample holds no much larger clone one base away, and base qualities are not on file.

The library relied on the immunoSEQ multiplex PCR assay. Rearranged TCR beta chain sequences were amplified using the hsTCRB Kit according to the manufacturer's protocol. An Illumina MiSeq was used to sequence the TCRB libraries. The authors' pipeline ran thus. Demultiplexing, trimming and gene mapping were performed with the kit vendor's proprietary platform. Held by TCRdb, this immuneACCESS table contains in-frame sequences only and omits some clones. Under half of the omission traces to an unresolved V gene where checked; the cause of the rest is unknown. That table is the source of V, J and clone size, and D and trimming were worked out from the DNA. The sample yields approximately 44,000 clones; approximately 89% were counted once. The top ten hold 3% to 4.5% of the sample. This specimen's time point label, interpreted: week 23, last vaccination. A 20-mer mutant IDH1 peptide at 300 micrograms in Montanide made up each vaccine dose, which was injected subcutaneously together with topical imiquimod. Donors had newly diagnosed WHO grade 3 or 4 IDH1-mutant astrocytomas with loss of nuclear ATRX. The samples were drawn from NOA16, a multicentre, single-arm, open-label phase I trial in Germany that tested a mutant IDH1 peptide vaccine in humans for the first time. Genomic DNA for TCRB sequencing was extracted from EDTA blood using the DNeasy Blood and Tissue Kit.

The TCR originated in a middle-aged man with glioma. The material was PBMCs, obtained from a glioma patient whose treatment included an IDH1 peptide vaccine. The chain links TRBV5-1 with TRBJ2-6; TRBD2 is perhaps the D gene, given 5 matching bases. At the DNA level, the sequence is TGCGCCAGCAGCCTGACCGGGGCTGGGGCCAACGTCCTGACTTTC. This gives the protein CASSLTGAGANVLTF.